Included here is one TCR beta chain sequence, with context. Its specificity is unknown. This specimen belongs to a study of radiotherapy plus CTLA-4 blockade in lung cancer. Study in general: Among all patients, roughly 17% showed objective responses, while about 30% had disease control. Whole-study results and caveats: Peripheral blood showed expansion of tumor-derived TCR clones after radiotherapy and ipilimumab.

CDR3 length equals 16 residues. Germline V gene data show CDR1 as SGDLS and CDR2 as YYNGEE. Trimming took 3 bases from V and 1 from J, leaving 11 bases between them. The data were produced by immunoSEQ multiplex PCR, yet TCRdb's version contains in-frame clones alone and is incomplete. The profile shows about 53,000 clones, roughly 86% of them singletons. Treatment of patients with chemo-refractory metastatic non-small-cell lung cancer consisted of focal radiation plus CTLA-4 blockade with ipilimumab. The specimen comprised peripheral blood, sampled from a patient treated with radiotherapy plus ipilimumab. The chain links TRBV9 to TRBJ1-6; a possible D gene is TRBD1 (6 bases). This clonotype was sampled from a human donor with non-small cell lung cancer whose response to radiotherapy plus ipilimumab could not be evaluated. The CDR3 reads CASSAGARSYNSPLHF. CDR3 sequence (DNA): TGTGCCAGCAGCGCAGGGGCGAGGTCCTATAATTCACCCCTCCACTTT.